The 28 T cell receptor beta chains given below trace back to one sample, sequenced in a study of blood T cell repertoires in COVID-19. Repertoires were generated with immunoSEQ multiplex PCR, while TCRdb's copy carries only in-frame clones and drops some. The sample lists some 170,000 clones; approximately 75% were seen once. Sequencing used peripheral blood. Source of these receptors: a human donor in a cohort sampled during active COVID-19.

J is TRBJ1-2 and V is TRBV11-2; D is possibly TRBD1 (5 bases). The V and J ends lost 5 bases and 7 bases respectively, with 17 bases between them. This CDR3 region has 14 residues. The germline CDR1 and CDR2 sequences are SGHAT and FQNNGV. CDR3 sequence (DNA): TGTGCCAGCAGCCCAGGGTACAGGATGGGTGGCTACACCTTC. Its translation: CASSPGYRMGGYTF.

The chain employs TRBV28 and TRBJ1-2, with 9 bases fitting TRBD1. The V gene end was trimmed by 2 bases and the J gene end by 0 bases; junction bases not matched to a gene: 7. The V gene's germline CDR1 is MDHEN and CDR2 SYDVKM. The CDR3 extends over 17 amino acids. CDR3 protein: CASSLAPGQGANYGYTF. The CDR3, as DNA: TGTGCCAGCAGTTTAGCTCCGGGACAGGGCGCTAACTATGGCTACACCTTC.

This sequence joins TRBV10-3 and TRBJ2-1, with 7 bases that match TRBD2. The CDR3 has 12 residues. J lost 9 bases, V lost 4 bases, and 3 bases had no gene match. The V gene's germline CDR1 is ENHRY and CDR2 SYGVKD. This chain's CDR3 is CAISGGRAEQFF. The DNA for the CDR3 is TGTGCCATCAGTGGGGGGAGGGCTGAGCAGTTCTTC.

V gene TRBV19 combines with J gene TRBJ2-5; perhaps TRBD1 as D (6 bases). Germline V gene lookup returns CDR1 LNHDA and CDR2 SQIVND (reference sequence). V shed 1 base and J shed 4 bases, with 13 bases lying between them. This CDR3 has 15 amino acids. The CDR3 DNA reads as TGTGCCAGTAGTATAGGACAGGCGAGGGGAGAGACCCAGTACTTC. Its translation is CASSIGQARGETQYF. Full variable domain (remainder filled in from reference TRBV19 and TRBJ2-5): DGGITQSPKYLFRKEGQNVTLSCEQNLNHDAMYWYRQDPGQGLRLIYYSQIVNDFQKGDIAEGYSVSREKKESFPLTVTSAQKNPTAFYLCASSIGQARGETQYFGPGTRLLVL.

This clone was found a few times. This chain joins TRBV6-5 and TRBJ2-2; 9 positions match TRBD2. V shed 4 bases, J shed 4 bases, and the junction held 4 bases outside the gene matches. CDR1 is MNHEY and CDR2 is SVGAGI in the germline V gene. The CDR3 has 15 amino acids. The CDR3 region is CASSSRGGRTGELFF. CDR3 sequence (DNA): TGTGCCAGCAGTTCGCGGGGGGGCCGCACCGGGGAGCTGTTTTTT.

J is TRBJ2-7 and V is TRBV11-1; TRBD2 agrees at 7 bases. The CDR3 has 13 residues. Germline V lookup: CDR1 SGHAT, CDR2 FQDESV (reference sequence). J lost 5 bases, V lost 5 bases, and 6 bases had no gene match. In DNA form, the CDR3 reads TGTGCCAGCAGCCCTCGGGGGGACGACGAGCAGTACTTC. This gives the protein CASSPRGDDEQYF. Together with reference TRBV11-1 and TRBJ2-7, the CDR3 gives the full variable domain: EAEVAQSPRYKITEKSQAVAFWCDPISGHATLYWYRQILGQGPELLVQFQDESVVDDSQLPKDRFSAERLKGVDSTLKIQPAELGDSAMYLCASSPRGDDEQYFGPGTRLTVT.

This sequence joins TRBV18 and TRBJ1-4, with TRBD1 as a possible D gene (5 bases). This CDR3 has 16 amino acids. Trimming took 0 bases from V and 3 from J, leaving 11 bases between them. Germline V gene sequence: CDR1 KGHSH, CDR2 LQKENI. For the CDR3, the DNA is TGTGCCAGCTCACCACCGGGTGGGGCGGCTAATGAAAAACTGTTTTTT. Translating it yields CASSPPGGAANEKLFF. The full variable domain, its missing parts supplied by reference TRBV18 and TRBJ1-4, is NAGVMQNPRHLVRRRGQEARLRCSPMKGHSHVYWYRQLPEEGLKFMVYLQKENIIDESGMPKERFSAEFPKEGPSILRIQQVVRGDSAAYFCASSPPGGAANEKLFFGSGTQLSVL.

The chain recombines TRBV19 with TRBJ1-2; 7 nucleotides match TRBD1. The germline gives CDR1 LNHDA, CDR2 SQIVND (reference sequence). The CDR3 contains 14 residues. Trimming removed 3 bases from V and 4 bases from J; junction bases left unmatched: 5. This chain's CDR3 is CASSIGRDSYGYTF. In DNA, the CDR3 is TGTGCCAGTAGTATTGGCCGGGACAGCTATGGCTACACCTTC.

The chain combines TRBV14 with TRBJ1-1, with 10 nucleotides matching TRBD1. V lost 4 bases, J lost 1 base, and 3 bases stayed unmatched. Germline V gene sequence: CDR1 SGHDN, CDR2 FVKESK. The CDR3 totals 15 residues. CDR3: CASSRRDRGNTEAFF. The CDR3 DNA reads TGTGCCAGCAGCCGGAGGGACAGGGGGAACACTGAAGCTTTCTTT.

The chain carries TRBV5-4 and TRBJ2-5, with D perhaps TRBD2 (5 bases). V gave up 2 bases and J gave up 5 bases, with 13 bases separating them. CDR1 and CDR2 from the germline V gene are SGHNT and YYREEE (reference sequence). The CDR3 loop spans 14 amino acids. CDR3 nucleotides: TGTGCCAGCAGCTTCTCCCGGGAACGCGAGACCCAGTACTTC. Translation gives CASSFSRERETQYF.

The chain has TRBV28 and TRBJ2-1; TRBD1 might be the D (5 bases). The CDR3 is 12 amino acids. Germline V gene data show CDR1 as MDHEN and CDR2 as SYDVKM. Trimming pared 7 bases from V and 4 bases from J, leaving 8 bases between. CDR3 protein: CASMDTYNEQFF. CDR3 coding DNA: TGTGCCAGCATGGACACTTACAATGAGCAGTTCTTC.

The CDR3 nucleotides are TGTGCCAGCAGCTCGACAGTCGGTCAGCCCCAGCATTTT. Translating it yields CASSSTVGQPQHF. The chain uses TRBV7-2 and TRBJ1-5, with D maybe TRBD1 (5 bases). Trimming took off 4 bases at V and 6 bases at J, with 10 bases between the two ends. The CDR3 covers 13 residues. Germline V CDR1 and CDR2: SGHTA, FQGNSA. Filled out from reference TRBV7-2 and TRBJ1-5, the complete variable domain reads GAGVSQSPSNKVTEKGKDVELRCDPISGHTALYWYRQSLGQGLEFLIYFQGNSAPDKSGLPSDRFSAERTGGSVSTLTIQRTQQEDSAVYLCASSSTVGQPQHFGDGTRLSIL.

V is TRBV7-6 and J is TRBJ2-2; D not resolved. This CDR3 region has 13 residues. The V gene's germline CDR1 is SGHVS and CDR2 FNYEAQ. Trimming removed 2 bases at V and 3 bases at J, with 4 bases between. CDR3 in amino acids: CASSLSDTGELFF. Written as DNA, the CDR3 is TGTGCCAGCAGCTTATCCGACACCGGGGAGCTGTTTTTT. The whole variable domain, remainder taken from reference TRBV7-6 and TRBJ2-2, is GAGVSQSPRYKVTKRGQDVALRCDPISGHVSLYWYRQALGQGPEFLTYFNYEAQQDKSGLPNDRFSAERPEGSISTLTIQRTEQRDSAMYRCASSLSDTGELFFGEGSRLTVL.

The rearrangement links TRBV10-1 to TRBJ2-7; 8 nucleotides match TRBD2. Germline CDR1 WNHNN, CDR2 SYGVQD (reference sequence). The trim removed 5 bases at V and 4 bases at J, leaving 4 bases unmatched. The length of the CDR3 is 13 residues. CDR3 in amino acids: CASSPLAGYEQYF. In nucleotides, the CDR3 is TGCGCCAGCAGTCCCCTAGCGGGTTACGAGCAGTACTTC.

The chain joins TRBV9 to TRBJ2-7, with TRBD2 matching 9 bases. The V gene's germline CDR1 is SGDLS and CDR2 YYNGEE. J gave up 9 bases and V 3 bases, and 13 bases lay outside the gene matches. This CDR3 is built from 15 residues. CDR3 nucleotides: TGTGCCAGCAGCGCCGGAGGACTAGCGAAGGTGGTGCAGTACTTC. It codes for CASSAGGLAKVVQYF. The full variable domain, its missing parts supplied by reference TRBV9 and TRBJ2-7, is DSGVTQTPKHLITATGQRVTLRCSPRSGDLSVYWYQQSLDQGLQFLIQYYNGEERAKGNILERFSAQQFPDLHSELNLSSLELGDSALYFCASSAGGLAKVVQYFGPGTRLTVT.

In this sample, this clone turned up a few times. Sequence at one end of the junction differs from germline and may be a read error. This CDR3 is CASSDRSGGSHNEQFF. As DNA, the CDR3 is TGTGCCAGCAGTGATAGGAGCGGGGGCTCCCACAATGAGCAGTTCTTC. The V gene is TRBV6-4, the J gene TRBJ2-1; the match to TRBD2 covers 8 bases. The germline gives CDR1 MRHNA, CDR2 SNTAGT. The CDR3 consists of 16 residues.

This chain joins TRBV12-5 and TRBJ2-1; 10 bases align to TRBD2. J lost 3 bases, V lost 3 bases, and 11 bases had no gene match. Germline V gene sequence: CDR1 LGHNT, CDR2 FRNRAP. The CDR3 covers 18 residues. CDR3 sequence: CASGFQLAGAPIYNEQFF. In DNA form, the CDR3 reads TGTGCTAGTGGTTTTCAGCTAGCGGGGGCCCCTATCTACAATGAGCAGTTCTTC.

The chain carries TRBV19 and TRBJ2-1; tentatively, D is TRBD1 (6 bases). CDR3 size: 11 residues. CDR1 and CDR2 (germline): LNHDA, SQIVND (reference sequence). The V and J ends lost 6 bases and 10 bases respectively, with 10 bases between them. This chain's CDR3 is CASRGRGEQFF. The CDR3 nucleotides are TGTGCCAGTAGGGGAAGGGGGGAGCAGTTCTTC.

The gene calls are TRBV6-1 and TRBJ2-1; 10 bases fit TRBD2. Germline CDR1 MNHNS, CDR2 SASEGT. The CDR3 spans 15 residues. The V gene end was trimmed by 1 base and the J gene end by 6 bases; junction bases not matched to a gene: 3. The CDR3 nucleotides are TGTGCCAGCAGTGAAGAAGCGGGGGGGCCCAATGAGCAGTTCTTC. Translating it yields CASSEEAGGPNEQFF.

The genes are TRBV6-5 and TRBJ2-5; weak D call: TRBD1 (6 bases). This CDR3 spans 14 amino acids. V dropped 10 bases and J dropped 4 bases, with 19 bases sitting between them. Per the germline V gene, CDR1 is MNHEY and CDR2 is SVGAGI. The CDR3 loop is CATSRVGTSETQYF. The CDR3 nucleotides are TGTGCCACCAGCAGGGTCGGGACATCAGAGACCCAGTACTTC.

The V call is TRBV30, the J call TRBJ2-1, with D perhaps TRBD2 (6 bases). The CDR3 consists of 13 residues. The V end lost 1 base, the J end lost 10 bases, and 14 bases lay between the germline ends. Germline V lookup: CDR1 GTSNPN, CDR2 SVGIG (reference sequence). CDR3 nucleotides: TGTGCCTGGAGTGGGGGACTCCCAAGGGAGCAGTTCTTC. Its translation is CAWSGGLPREQFF.

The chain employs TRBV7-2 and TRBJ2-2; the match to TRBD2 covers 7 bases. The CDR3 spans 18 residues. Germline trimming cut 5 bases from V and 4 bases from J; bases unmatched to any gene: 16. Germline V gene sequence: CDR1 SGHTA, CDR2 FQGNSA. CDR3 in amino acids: CASSPPFTTREGTGELFF. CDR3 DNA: TGTGCCAGCAGCCCCCCATTCACCACAAGGGAGGGCACCGGGGAGCTGTTTTTT. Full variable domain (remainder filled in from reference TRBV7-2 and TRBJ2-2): GAGVSQSPSNKVTEKGKDVELRCDPISGHTALYWYRQSLGQGLEFLIYFQGNSAPDKSGLPSDRFSAERTGGSVSTLTIQRTQQEDSAVYLCASSPPFTTREGTGELFFGEGSRLTVL.

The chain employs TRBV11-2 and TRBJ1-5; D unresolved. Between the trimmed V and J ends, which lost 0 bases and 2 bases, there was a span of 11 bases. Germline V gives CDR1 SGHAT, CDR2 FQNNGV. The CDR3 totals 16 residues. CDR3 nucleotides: TGTGCCAGCAGCTTAGAGGGCACCATGGGCAATCAGCCCCAGCATTTT. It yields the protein CASSLEGTMGNQPQHF.

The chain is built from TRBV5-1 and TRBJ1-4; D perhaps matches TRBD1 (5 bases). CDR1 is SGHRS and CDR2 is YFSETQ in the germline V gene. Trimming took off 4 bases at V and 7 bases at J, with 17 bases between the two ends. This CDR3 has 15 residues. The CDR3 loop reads CASSPGERKGEKLFF. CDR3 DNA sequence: TGCGCCAGCAGCCCGGGGGAGAGGAAGGGTGAAAAACTGTTTTTT.

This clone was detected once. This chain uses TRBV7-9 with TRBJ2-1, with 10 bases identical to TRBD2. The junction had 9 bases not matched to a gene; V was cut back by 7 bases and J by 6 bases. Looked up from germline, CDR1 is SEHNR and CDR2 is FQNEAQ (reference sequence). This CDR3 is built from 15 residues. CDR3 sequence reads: CASTSSGLAVNEQFF. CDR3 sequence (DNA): TGTGCCAGCACCTCATCAGGACTAGCGGTCAATGAGCAGTTCTTC. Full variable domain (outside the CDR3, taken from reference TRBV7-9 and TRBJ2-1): DTGVSQNPRHKITKRGQNVTFRCDPISEHNRLYWYRQTLGQGPEFLTYFQNEAQLEKSRLLSDRFSAERPKGSFSTLEIQRTEQGDSAMYLCASTSSGLAVNEQFFGPGTRLTVL.

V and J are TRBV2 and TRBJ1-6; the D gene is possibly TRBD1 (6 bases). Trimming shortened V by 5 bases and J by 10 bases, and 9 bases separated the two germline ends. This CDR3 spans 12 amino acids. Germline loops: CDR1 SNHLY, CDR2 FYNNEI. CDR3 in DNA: TGTGCCAGCAGTAACAGGGAGTCACCCCTCCACTTT. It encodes CASSNRESPLHF.

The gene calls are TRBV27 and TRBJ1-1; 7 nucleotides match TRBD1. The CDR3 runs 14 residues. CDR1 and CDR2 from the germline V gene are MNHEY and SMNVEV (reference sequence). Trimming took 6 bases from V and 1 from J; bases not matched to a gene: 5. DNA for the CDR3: TGTGCCAGCAGGGGACAGAGTAGGAACACTGAAGCTTTCTTT. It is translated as CASRGQSRNTEAFF.

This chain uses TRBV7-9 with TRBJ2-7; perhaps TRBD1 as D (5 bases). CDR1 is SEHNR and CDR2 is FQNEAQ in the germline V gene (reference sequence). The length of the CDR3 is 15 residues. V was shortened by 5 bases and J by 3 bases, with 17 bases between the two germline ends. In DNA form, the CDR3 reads TGTGCCAGCAGCCTAATCCCCGCGCAGGGCTACGAGCAGTACTTC. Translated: CASSLIPAQGYEQYF.